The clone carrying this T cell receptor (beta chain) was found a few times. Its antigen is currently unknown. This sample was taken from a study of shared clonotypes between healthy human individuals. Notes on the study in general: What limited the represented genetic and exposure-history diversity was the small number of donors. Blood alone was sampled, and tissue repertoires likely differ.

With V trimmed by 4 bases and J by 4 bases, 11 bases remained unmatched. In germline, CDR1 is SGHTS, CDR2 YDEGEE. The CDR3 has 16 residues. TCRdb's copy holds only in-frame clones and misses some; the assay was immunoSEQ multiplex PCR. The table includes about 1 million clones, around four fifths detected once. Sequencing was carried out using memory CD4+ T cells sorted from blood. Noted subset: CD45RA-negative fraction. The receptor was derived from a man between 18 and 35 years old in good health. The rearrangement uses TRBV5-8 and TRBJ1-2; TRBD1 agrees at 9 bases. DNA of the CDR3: TGTGCCAGCAGCCCAGACTTACAGGGGGCAATCTATGGCTACACCTTC. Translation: CASSPDLQGAIYGYTF.